The 23 T cell receptor beta chains below all came from one sample that was sequenced in a study of cytomegalovirus exposure and HLA in healthy donors. Repertoires were generated with immunoSEQ multiplex PCR, while TCRdb's copy carries only in-frame clones and drops some. The table shows 200,000 to 250,000 clones, with roughly 84% occurring only once. Sequenced input: PBMCs. These receptors were collected from a woman aged 18 to 35 in good health and CMV-seropositive.

This chain links TRBV28 with TRBJ2-7, with D unclear. V lost 7 bases to trimming and J lost 3 bases, with 16 bases between them. CDR3 length: 14 residues. Germline loops: CDR1 MDHEN, CDR2 SYDVKM. CDR3 bases: TGTGCCAGCACTAATAAGCTCCTTGACTACGAGCAGTACTTC. Translating gives CASTNKLLDYEQYF.

This clone appeared a single time. The CDR3 DNA is TGTGCCAGCAGTCGGACTAGCGGGAGCACATACGAGCAGTACTTC. This encodes CASSRTSGSTYEQYF. The chain carries TRBV7-9 and TRBJ2-7; TRBD2 matches 13 bases. The CDR3 covers 15 residues. V lost 6 bases to trimming and J lost 4 bases; unmatched junction nucleotides: 6. Germline CDR1 reads SEHNR; CDR2 reads FQNEAQ (reference sequence).

V usage is TRBV4-1 and J usage is TRBJ2-7; D is unclear. The CDR3 is 12 amino acids. The V and J ends lost 4 bases and 6 bases respectively, with 10 bases between them. CDR1 is MGHRA and CDR2 is YSYEKL in the germline V gene. Here the CDR3 DNA reads TGCGCCAGCAGCCCCCGAGGAGTCGAGCAGTACTTC. Residues: CASSPRGVEQYF.

In nucleotides, the CDR3 is TGTGCCAGCCAGACTAGCGGGAGGTCAGATACGCAGTATTTT. This codes for CASQTSGRSDTQYF. The chain carries TRBV9 and TRBJ2-3; 13 bases match TRBD2. CDR1 is SGDLS, CDR2 YYNGEE, per germline. V was clipped by 7 bases and J by 4 bases; unmatched bases: 3. The CDR3 loop spans 14 amino acids.

The CDR3 here is CASSRAGVADTQYF. Written as DNA, the CDR3 is TGTGCCAGTAGTAGGGCGGGAGTGGCAGATACGCAGTATTTT. The genes are TRBV19 and TRBJ2-3; 7 nucleotides match TRBD2. The CDR3 is 14 amino acids. V shed 4 bases and J 4 bases; nucleotides not matched to a gene: 5. Looked up from germline, CDR1 is LNHDA and CDR2 is SQIVND (reference sequence).

The rearrangement links TRBV2 to TRBJ1-1; 9 bases match TRBD1. The CDR3 contains 17 residues. CDR1 is SNHLY, CDR2 FYNNEI, per germline. V shed 6 bases, J shed 0 bases, and the junction held 11 bases outside the gene matches. The CDR3 coding sequence is TGTGCCAGCAGGGAAAGGGGACAGGGATTCTTGAACACTGAAGCTTTCTTT. Translation gives CASRERGQGFLNTEAFF.

In this sample, this clone turned up once. J is TRBJ1-2 and V is TRBV28; unclear D gene. The V gene's germline CDR1 is MDHEN and CDR2 SYDVKM. V lost 4 bases and J 10 bases, leaving 10 bases between the germline ends. This CDR3 region has 11 residues. In DNA, the CDR3 is TGTGCCAGCAGTTACTACAACCTCTACACCTTC. Translation: CASSYYNLYTF.

The chain carries TRBV2 and TRBJ1-2; no firm D call. Germline CDR1 and CDR2: SNHLY and FYNNEI. V lost 6 bases to trimming and J lost 1 base, with 15 bases between them. The CDR3 length is 15 residues. Written as DNA, the CDR3 is TGTGCCAGCAGAAGAGAGGCCGGTCTTAACTATGGCTACACCTTC. Residues: CASRREAGLNYGYTF.

V and J are TRBV2 and TRBJ1-1; 7 nucleotides agree with TRBD1. The CDR3 extends over 13 amino acids. Germline CDR1 reads SNHLY; CDR2 reads FYNNEI. Trimming removed 10 bases from V and 4 bases from J; junction bases left unmatched: 9. The CDR3 bases are TGTGCCACCGAAGACAGGGCCGCCACTGAAGCTTTCTTT. The encoded protein is CATEDRAATEAFF.

This CDR3 is CASGLEGAFSEQFF. Here the CDR3 DNA reads TGTGCTAGTGGTCTGGAGGGAGCGTTCAGTGAGCAGTTCTTC. The chain joins TRBV12-5 to TRBJ2-1, with D perhaps TRBD2 (6 bases). V lost 5 bases and J 9 bases, leaving 17 bases between the germline ends. Germline loops: CDR1 LGHNT, CDR2 FRNRAP. The CDR3 is made up of 14 amino acids.

The chain uses TRBV29-1 and TRBJ1-3; 7 bases are shared with TRBD1. The CDR3 has 17 residues. The V gene's germline CDR1 is SQVTM and CDR2 ANQGSEA. V shed 8 bases and J 4 bases; nucleotides not matched to a gene: 20. The CDR3 coding sequence is TGCAGCCCGGCGACCTTGACAGGGAAATCACGAGGAAACACCATATATTTT. It specifies CSPATLTGKSRGNTIYF.

The chain couples TRBV16 to TRBJ2-5; TRBD1 is a possible D gene (5 bases). Germline CDR1 and CDR2: KGHSY and FQNENV. The CDR3 loop spans 16 amino acids. Deletions cut 1 base from V and 1 base from J, with 13 bases between. The CDR3 bases are TGTGCCAGCAGCCAATTGGGGCAGGAAGGCCAAGAGACCCAGTACTTC. This codes for CASSQLGQEGQETQYF.

The rearrangement uses TRBV27 and TRBJ2-7; D is ambiguous. V lost 3 bases and J lost 2, with 8 bases in between. The CDR3 contains 13 residues. Germline values: CDR1 MNHEY, CDR2 SMNVEV (reference sequence). For the CDR3, the DNA is TGTGCCAGCAGTTTTCAGGATCCCTACGAGCAGTACTTC. It is translated as CASSFQDPYEQYF.

This clone was detected only once. The chain joins TRBV9 to TRBJ1-1; D not certain. V shed 3 bases and J shed 2 bases, with 11 bases lying between them. This CDR3 comprises 14 residues. From germline, CDR1 is SGDLS and CDR2 YYNGEE. The CDR3 here is CASSGLTGNTEAFF. In DNA, the CDR3 is TGTGCCAGCAGCGGACTTACGGGAAACACTGAAGCTTTCTTT.

This sequence joins TRBV15 and TRBJ2-3; D possibly corresponds to TRBD2 (6 bases). Trimming cost V 5 bases and J 5 bases, with 26 bases left between them. Germline V gene lookup returns CDR1 LNHNV and CDR2 YYDKDF (reference sequence). This CDR3 has 18 residues. Here the CDR3 reads CATSVLAWGSAAGDTQYF. CDR3 nucleotide sequence: TGTGCCACCAGCGTACTAGCTTGGGGGAGCGCCGCGGGAGATACGCAGTATTTT.

This clone showed up many times. The chain links TRBV7-8 to TRBJ2-7; 9 bases line up with TRBD1. CDR3 length: 13 residues. From germline, CDR1 is SGHVS and CDR2 FQNEAQ. V was clipped by 1 base and J by 7 bases; unmatched bases: 2. This CDR3 reads CASSLDRGREQYF. CDR3 sequence (DNA): TGTGCCAGCAGCTTAGACAGGGGGCGAGAGCAGTACTTC.

This clone was recorded at least ten times. The J gene is TRBJ1-1, the V gene TRBV29-1, with TRBD1 matching 7 bases. The junction had 4 bases not matched to a gene; V was cut back by 4 bases and J by 5 bases. From germline, CDR1 is SQVTM and CDR2 ANQGSEA. CDR3 length: 12 residues. CDR3 DNA: TGCAGCGTTGGAACAGGGGAGACTGAAGCTTTCTTT. Translation gives CSVGTGETEAFF.

The genes are TRBV28 and TRBJ1-2; maybe TRBD1 (6 bases). V lost 6 bases to trimming and J lost 6 bases, with 11 bases between them. CDR3 length equals 12 residues. Germline values: CDR1 MDHEN, CDR2 SYDVKM. This CDR3 is CASRDSGDGYTF. Here the CDR3 DNA reads TGTGCCAGCAGAGACTCAGGGGATGGCTACACCTTC.

The chain couples TRBV13 to TRBJ1-4; D is unclear. Germline CDR1 PRHDT, CDR2 FYEKMQ (reference sequence). The CDR3 runs to 14 residues. V was cut by 0 bases and J by 8 bases, with 10 bases left in between. CDR3 sequence: CASSLGGGEEKLFF. CDR3 DNA: TGTGCCAGCAGCTTAGGGGGAGGAGAGGAAAAACTGTTTTTT.

The chain has TRBV25-1 and TRBJ1-3, with unresolved D. Germline V gene lookup returns CDR1 MGHDK and CDR2 SYGVNS. V shed 3 bases and J shed 5 bases, with 17 bases lying between them. This CDR3 contains 16 residues. The CDR3 here is CASSDAPGSGRNTIYF. The CDR3 nucleotides read TGTGCCAGCAGTGACGCCCCCGGGAGTGGAAGAAACACCATATATTTT.

This clone was picked up a small number of times. This sequence joins TRBV2 and TRBJ1-2, with D uncertain. Germline CDR1 is SNHLY and CDR2 is FYNNEI. The CDR3 has 13 amino acids. V gave up 5 bases and J gave up 2 bases, with 9 bases separating them. The CDR3 is CASSKSENYGYTF. CDR3 sequence (DNA): TGTGCCAGCAGTAAAAGTGAGAACTATGGCTACACCTTC.

The chain links TRBV7-3 to TRBJ2-1, with TRBD2 identical over 12 bases. Germline values: CDR1 SGHTA, CDR2 FQGTGA. This CDR3 is 17 amino acids long. Trimming took 1 base from V and 5 from J; bases not matched to a gene: 6. The CDR3 bases are TGTGCCAGCAGCTTAATTCAGACTAGCGGGAGCCACAATGAGCAGTTCTTC. Residues: CASSLIQTSGSHNEQFF.

The V gene is TRBV7-8, the J gene TRBJ1-2; D is unclear. CDR1 SGHVS and CDR2 FQNEAQ come from the germline V gene. The CDR3 has 14 amino acids. The V and J ends lost 1 base and 8 bases respectively, with 14 bases between them. CDR3 in amino acids: CASSLESGFGGYTF. The CDR3 DNA reads TGTGCCAGCAGCTTAGAGAGCGGCTTTGGGGGCTACACCTTC. Full variable domain (remainder filled in from reference TRBV7-8 and TRBJ1-2): GAGVSQSPRYKVAKRGQDVALRCDPISGHVSLFWYQQALGQGPEFLTYFQNEAQLDKSGLPSDRFFAERPEGSVSTLKIQRTQQEDSAVYLCASSLESGFGGYTFGSGTRLTVV.